The TCR beta chain described here comes from a study of T cells in Graves' hyperthyroidism and ophthalmopathy. General study findings and limits: Blood also held most thyroid clonotypes expanded beyond 0.001.

RNA transcripts served as the template for amplifying TCR beta CDR3 regions. During a first-round RT-PCR of the TCR CDR3, the HTBI primer set was used. From the multiplex PCR reads, TCRdb called clonotypes with MiXCR, one entry per CDR3 protein. Of about 260,000 distinct CDR3 sequences listed, 16% are singletons. Those patients with uncontrolled infection, other autoimmune disease, pregnancy or lactation were excluded. Diagnostic assessment was based on clinical symptoms, serum thyroxine and TRAb, thyroid ultrasound and orbital computed tomography. V lost 1 base and J lost 4; bases outside the gene matches: 4. The CDR3 extends over 15 amino acids. The germline CDR1 and CDR2 sequences are KGHSH and LQKENI. This clonotype occurred many times. Its antigen is unidentified.

This chain uses TRBV18 with TRBJ2-5; 9 bases are a match to TRBD1. The TCR sequence derives from a woman aged 18-29 years with Graves' ophthalmopathy. What was sequenced was blood. The DNA for the CDR3 is TGTGCCAGCTCACCACGACAGGGGGTCGGAGAGACCCAGTACTTC. Its protein product is CASSPRQGVGETQYF.